This TCR beta chain is from a study of blood T cell repertoires in COVID-19. In germline, CDR1 is MNHEY, CDR2 SMNVEV (reference sequence). Trimming at V came to 5 bases and at J to 4 bases, leaving 12 bases not matched to a gene. The CDR3 is 16 amino acids. Measured with immunoSEQ multiplex PCR; TCRdb has only the in-frame clones, and not every one. The sample holds around 85,000 clones, around 88% seen once. Sequencing was carried out using PBMCs or T cells enriched from blood (not recorded which). The chain recombines TRBV27 with TRBJ1-2, with 8 bases that match TRBD1. The clonotype originates from a woman between 45 and 60 years old with acute COVID-19. This CDR3 reads CASSPRPTGALYGYTF. DNA for the CDR3: TGTGCCAGCAGTCCTCGCCCGACAGGGGCCCTCTATGGCTACACCTTC.